The 22 T cell receptor beta chains reported below all come from one sample, sequenced in a study of early T cells in non-severe SARS-CoV-2 infection. Via MiXCR, TCRdb re-called the 5' RACE reads, giving one row per CDR3 protein. The sample contains around 50,000 distinct CDR3 sequences, about an eighth of which appear only once. Sequenced material: whole blood. Receptors originate from an adult who was a healthcare worker with PCR-confirmed SARS-CoV-2 infection or an uninfected control (not recorded which).

This clonotype was observed a few times. The rearrangement uses TRBV10-3 and TRBJ2-7, with a tentative D call TRBD2 (5 bases). Germline CDR1 and CDR2: ENHRY and SYGVKD. The germline V and J ends were trimmed by 4 bases and 0 bases, with 13 bases remaining between them. CDR3 size: 15 residues. The CDR3 sequence: CAISAAGEGSYEQYF. The CDR3 DNA sequence: TGTGCCATCAGTGCGGCAGGAGAGGGCTCCTACGAGCAGTACTTC.

This clonotype was counted between two and nine times. The CDR3 region has the DNA TGTGCCAGCAGCTTAGCAACCGCGACAGCAGATACGCAGTATTTT. Translated: CASSLATATADTQYF. This chain connects TRBV7-9 to TRBJ2-3; maybe TRBD1 (5 bases). This CDR3 is built from 15 residues. Germline V gene data show CDR1 as SEHNR and CDR2 as FQNEAQ (reference sequence). Trimming took 0 bases from V and 4 from J, leaving 11 bases between them.

This clonotype came up many times. The chain is built from TRBV7-2 and TRBJ2-7; D gene uncertain. The V end was cut by 4 bases, the J end by 6 bases, with 10 bases between. CDR1 and CDR2 from the germline V gene are SGHTA and FQGNSA. This CDR3 spans 12 amino acids. The CDR3 here is CASSSSAAEQYF. The DNA of the CDR3 is TGTGCCAGCAGCTCTAGTGCGGCCGAGCAGTACTTC.

This clonotype was picked up many times. The chain combines TRBV28 with TRBJ1-2; 7 bases match TRBD1. This CDR3 region has 14 residues. The junction had 4 bases not matched to a gene; V was cut back by 2 bases and J by 4 bases. Per germline, CDR1 MDHEN and CDR2 SYDVKM. The CDR3 DNA reads TGTGCCAGCAGTTTAGGGGGACAGATCTATGGCTACACCTTC. The encoded protein is CASSLGGQIYGYTF.

This clonotype came up many times. The chain uses TRBV9 and TRBJ1-2; D not resolved. The CDR3 consists of 13 residues. Trimming left V 3 bases short and J 10 bases short, with 16 bases between. Germline V lookup: CDR1 SGDLS, CDR2 YYNGEE. The CDR3 nucleotides are TGTGCCAGCAGCGCCGAGTTCGACCAGGCCTACACCTTC. Translated: CASSAEFDQAYTF. Full variable domain (rest looked up from reference TRBV9 and TRBJ1-2): DSGVTQTPKHLITATGQRVTLRCSPRSGDLSVYWYQQSLDQGLQFLIQYYNGEERAKGNILERFSAQQFPDLHSELNLSSLELGDSALYFCASSAEFDQAYTFGSGTRLTVV.

This clonotype was counted a few times. V is TRBV4-1 and J is TRBJ1-1; no firm D call. The V and J ends lost 2 bases and 7 bases respectively, with 14 bases between them. The CDR3 contains 14 residues. CDR1 MGHRA and CDR2 YSYEKL come from the germline V gene. CDR3 sequence reads: CASSQFGRNLEAFF. CDR3 nucleotides: TGCGCCAGCAGCCAATTTGGCCGCAACCTTGAAGCTTTCTTT.

This clonotype was seen more than once but under ten times. This chain joins TRBV19 and TRBJ2-7; a possible D gene is TRBD1 (6 bases). CDR3 length equals 13 residues. With 4 bases removed from V and 5 bases from J, the gap between germline ends came to 12 bases. Looked up from germline, CDR1 is LNHDA and CDR2 is SQIVND (reference sequence). CDR3 DNA: TGTGCCAGTAGTAGCACAGGGTTTAACGAGCAGTACTTC. Its protein is CASSSTGFNEQYF.

This clonotype was detected many times. The genes are TRBV29-1 and TRBJ2-5, with 8 positions matching TRBD1. Trimming took 3 bases from V and 12 from J; bases not matched to a gene: 6. Germline V CDR1 and CDR2: SQVTM, ANQGSEA. There are 11 residues in the CDR3. The CDR3 coding sequence is TGCAGCGTTGAGTTGGCAGGGGGCAAGTACTTC. This gives the protein CSVELAGGKYF.

At least ten counts were recorded for this clonotype. V and J are TRBV29-1 and TRBJ2-1; possible D gene TRBD1, 5 bases. Germline values: CDR1 SQVTM, CDR2 ANQGSEA. This CDR3 region has 13 residues. Trimming stripped 3 bases from V and 0 bases from J, with 6 bases between. Here the CDR3 reads CSVDQGSYNEQFF. Here the CDR3 DNA reads TGCAGCGTTGACCAGGGCTCCTACAATGAGCAGTTCTTC.

This clonotype was counted ten times or more. This sequence joins TRBV6-6 and TRBJ2-6; 12 bases fit TRBD2. There are 21 residues in the CDR3. CDR1 MNHNY and CDR2 SVGAGI come from the germline V gene (reference sequence). Trimming removed 1 base from V and 0 bases from J; junction bases left unmatched: 10. Here the CDR3 DNA reads TGTGCCAGCAGTTACTTAGGCCGGACTAGCGGGAAAGTCTCTGGGGCCAACGTCCTGACTTTC. This gives the protein CASSYLGRTSGKVSGANVLTF.

This clonotype occurred many times. The chain employs TRBV29-1 and TRBJ2-3, with D unclear. In germline, CDR1 is SQVTM, CDR2 ANQGSEA. There are 13 residues in the CDR3. V dropped 1 base and J dropped 0 bases, with 5 bases sitting between them. CDR3 residues: CSVEVASTDTQYF. In DNA, the CDR3 is TGCAGCGTTGAAGTGGCGAGCACAGATACGCAGTATTTT.

This clonotype was seen only a few times. V is TRBV11-2 and J is TRBJ2-5, with 9 bases aligning to TRBD2. Unmatched junction bases numbered 3, after V lost 1 base and J lost 0 bases. Germline CDR1 is SGHAT and CDR2 is FQNNGV. The CDR3 runs 16 residues. DNA of the CDR3: TGTGCCAGCAGCTTAGGAGCGGGGGGTCACCAAGAGACCCAGTACTTC. This encodes CASSLGAGGHQETQYF.

This clonotype was detected many times. The chain is built from TRBV10-2 and TRBJ1-1; 10 bases match TRBD1. The V segment lost 8 bases and the J segment 4 bases; nucleotides outside the gene matches: 7. The CDR3 has 14 amino acids. CDR1 WSHSY and CDR2 SAAADI come from the germline V gene. The CDR3 sequence: CASYRQGASTEAFF. CDR3 sequence (DNA): TGCGCCAGCTATAGACAGGGGGCGAGCACTGAAGCTTTCTTT.

Points on this clonotype: This sequence may be a read error, since a much larger clone differs from it by one base. The chain uses TRBV10-2 and TRBJ2-1; D may be TRBD2 (6 bases). The CDR3 spans 14 residues. V gave up 5 bases and J gave up 5 bases, with 13 bases separating them. From germline, CDR1 is WSHSY and CDR2 SAAADI. CDR3 in DNA: TGCGCCAGCAGTACCGGGACTTTCAACAATGAGCAGTTCTTC. Translation: CASSTGTFNNEQFF.

This clonotype was detected only a few times. The chain combines TRBV29-1 with TRBJ2-1; D is ambiguous. There are 13 residues in the CDR3. Germline lookup yields CDR1 SQVTM and CDR2 ANQGSEA. V shed 4 bases and J shed 4 bases, with 11 bases lying between them. CDR3 amino acids: CSVVWGGYNEQFF. The CDR3, as DNA: TGCAGCGTTGTTTGGGGTGGGTACAATGAGCAGTTCTTC.

This clonotype was counted many times. The CDR3 loop is CASSQGLAGVSRTDTQYF. The CDR3 DNA follows: TGTGCCAGCAGCCAGGGACTAGCGGGAGTCTCAAGGACAGATACGCAGTATTTT. The chain has TRBV11-2 and TRBJ2-3; 14 nucleotides align to TRBD2. Germline CDR1 reads SGHAT; CDR2 reads FQNNGV. The ends lost 5 bases at V and 3 bases at J; junction bases unmatched: 10. The CDR3 totals 18 residues.

Only a few counts were recorded for this clonotype. The chain has TRBV6-1 and TRBJ1-4; no clear D gene. V dropped 6 bases and J dropped 2 bases, with 7 bases sitting between them. There are 13 residues in the CDR3. CDR1 and CDR2 from the germline V gene are MNHNS and SASEGT. This chain's CDR3 is CASSRQTNEKLFF. The CDR3 coding sequence is TGTGCCAGCAGCCGCCAGACTAATGAAAAACTGTTTTTT.

The chain links TRBV28 to TRBJ2-1, with D possibly being TRBD1 (5 bases). The CDR3 length is 15 residues. Per the germline V gene, CDR1 is MDHEN and CDR2 is SYDVKM. Trimming took 6 bases from V and 7 from J, leaving 19 bases between them. The CDR3 DNA follows: TGTGCCAGCAGCCACCACGCAGGGCGATCTAATGAGCAGTTCTTC. It yields the protein CASSHHAGRSNEQFF.

This clonotype has a handful of counts. This sequence joins TRBV7-2 and TRBJ2-3, with 10 bases aligning to TRBD2. The CDR3 consists of 16 residues. The junction had 4 bases not matched to a gene; V was cut back by 4 bases and J by 0 bases. CDR1 and CDR2 from the germline V gene are SGHTA and FQGNSA. The DNA of the CDR3 is TGTGCCAGCAGCTATAGCGGGGGGATTAGCACAGATACGCAGTATTTT. This encodes CASSYSGGISTDTQYF.

This clonotype was seen a handful of times. The rearrangement links TRBV4-1 to TRBJ2-7; D may match TRBD1 or TRBD2 (5 bases each). V was trimmed by 6 bases and J by 4 bases, leaving 25 bases between them. The CDR3 runs to 17 residues. The germline V gene has CDR1 MGHRA and CDR2 YSYEKL. The CDR3 loop is CASRQMVAGTYPYEQYF. In DNA, the CDR3 is TGCGCCAGCAGACAGATGGTGGCCGGGACCTATCCGTACGAGCAGTACTTC.

This clonotype was found many times. V gene TRBV4-1 combines with J gene TRBJ2-1, with D unresolved. V lost 4 bases and J 7 bases, leaving 8 bases between the germline ends. The CDR3 runs to 12 residues. The germline V gene encodes CDR1 MGHRA and CDR2 YSYEKL. In nucleotides, the CDR3 is TGCGCCAGCAGCCCTAGTCTGAATGAGCAGTTCTTC. Translation: CASSPSLNEQFF.

This clonotype was seen only a few times. The chain carries TRBV7-2 and TRBJ1-1; maybe TRBD1 (6 bases). V was shortened by 3 bases and J by 6 bases, with 14 bases between the two germline ends. The germline CDR1 and CDR2 sequences are SGHTA and FQGNSA. This CDR3 has 14 amino acids. DNA for the CDR3: TGTGCCAGCAGCTTGGAGGGGGGGATAGCTGAAGCTTTCTTT. Translating gives CASSLEGGIAEAFF.